This TCR beta chain appears in the sequencing data of a study of T cell changes during pregnancy in multiple sclerosis. The data were produced by immunoSEQ multiplex PCR, yet TCRdb's version contains in-frame clones alone and is incomplete. The data hold 85,000 to 100,000 clones, with approximately 92% observed a single time. The receptor was derived from a female donor with multiple sclerosis, enrolled in a pregnancy study. Source: peripheral blood, taken in the first trimester of pregnancy.

The DNA of the CDR3 is TGTGCCAGCAGCTTAGGACCTAGCGGAGGCACCGGGGAGCTGTTTTTT. Encoded protein: CASSLGPSGGTGELFF. The rearrangement links TRBV9 to TRBJ2-2; 7 bases match TRBD2. The V and J ends lost 4 bases and 4 bases, in that order; junction bases with no gene match: 10. CDR3 length: 16 residues. CDR1 and CDR2 from the germline V gene are SGDLS and YYNGEE.